One sample yielded the 9 T cell receptor beta chains listed below, sequenced in a study of shared clonotypes between healthy human individuals. The table came from immunoSEQ multiplex PCR; TCRdb's copy has only in-frame clones and leaves some out. Among about 490,000 clones listed, 75% to 85% were seen once. The sample consisted of PBMCs. These receptor sequences come from a woman aged 35 to 49 in good health. Some clones in this sample may be carry-over from other donors' samples.

Comments on this clone: A much bigger clone sits one base away, suggesting this may be a read error. The sample holds other DNA sequences that translate to the same CDR3. The chain combines TRBV19 with TRBJ2-7; 9 nucleotides align to TRBD2. Germline trimming cut 3 bases from V and 2 bases from J; bases unmatched to any gene: 2. This CDR3 comprises 14 residues. Germline CDR1 reads LNHDA; CDR2 reads SQIVND (reference sequence). The CDR3 region is CASSMTSGTYEQYF. CDR3 sequence (DNA): TGTGCCAGTAGTATGACTAGCGGAACCTACGAGCAGTACTTC. Supplemented by reference TRBV19 and TRBJ2-7, the full variable domain reads DGGITQSPKYLFRKEGQNVTLSCEQNLNHDAMYWYRQDPGQGLRLIYYSQIVNDFQKGDIAEGYSVSREKKESFPLTVTSAQKNPTAFYLCASSMTSGTYEQYFGPGTRLTVT.

The chain uses TRBV11-2 and TRBJ2-5, with TRBD2 matching over 8 bases. CDR3 length: 17 amino acids. V shed 6 bases, J shed 1 base, and the junction held 13 bases outside the gene matches. Germline values: CDR1 SGHAT, CDR2 FQNNGV. DNA for the CDR3: TGTGCCAGCAGGAATCACGCAAAGCGGGAGTCCCAAGAGACCCAGTACTTC. Encoded protein: CASRNHAKRESQETQYF.

The chain has TRBV4-3 and TRBJ2-2; D is uncertain. The CDR3 sequence is 15 residues long. In germline, CDR1 is LGHNA, CDR2 YSLEER. The germline V and J ends were trimmed by 0 bases and 4 bases, with 9 bases remaining between them. CDR3 sequence (DNA): TGCGCCAGCAGCCAAGATTCAGGTCCCACCGGGGAGCTGTTTTTT. Its protein is CASSQDSGPTGELFF.

This chain connects TRBV28 to TRBJ2-7; 9 nucleotides agree with TRBD2. From germline, CDR1 is MDHEN and CDR2 SYDVKM. The CDR3 loop spans 15 amino acids. V shed 4 bases, J shed 4 bases, and the junction held 8 bases outside the gene matches. The CDR3 here is CASSSNLAGIYEQYF. CDR3 sequence (DNA): TGTGCCAGCAGTTCTAACCTAGCGGGGATATACGAGCAGTACTTC.

J is TRBJ2-2 and V is TRBV2; a weak D match, TRBD2 (5 bases). CDR3 length: 13 residues. V gave up 6 bases and J gave up 7 bases, with 12 bases separating them. In germline, CDR1 is SNHLY, CDR2 FYNNEI. CDR3 residues: CASRASRDGELFF. In DNA form, the CDR3 reads TGTGCCAGCAGAGCCTCGAGGGACGGGGAGCTGTTTTTT.

The chain has TRBV30 and TRBJ2-1; TRBD2 agrees at 11 bases. The J segment lost 1 base and the V segment lost 0 bases, leaving 8 bases of the junction unmatched. The length of the CDR3 is 18 residues. The germline CDR1 and CDR2 sequences are GTSNPN and SVGIG (reference sequence). CDR3 loop: CAWSVALAGEWSYNEQFF. CDR3 coding DNA: TGTGCCTGGAGTGTGGCACTAGCGGGAGAATGGTCCTACAATGAGCAGTTCTTC.

The chain employs TRBV5-1 and TRBJ2-7; the D is unclear. Trimming took off 4 bases at V and 0 bases at J, with 5 bases between the two ends. The V gene's germline CDR1 is SGHRS and CDR2 YFSETQ. The CDR3 has 12 amino acids. For the CDR3, the DNA is TGCGCCAGCAGCCCCCCCTCCTACGAGCAGTACTTC. Translated, it gives CASSPPSYEQYF. Combining the CDR3 with reference TRBV5-1 and TRBJ2-7 gives the whole variable domain KAGVTQTPRYLIKTRGQQVTLSCSPISGHRSVSWYQQTPGQGLQFLFEYFSETQRNKGNFPGRFSGRQFSNSRSEMNVSTLELGDSALYLCASSPPSYEQYFGPGTRLTVT.

The rearrangement joins TRBV5-1 to TRBJ2-1, with D possibly being TRBD1 or TRBD2 (5 bases each). The CDR3 sequence is 16 residues long. Trimming cost V 0 bases and J 0 bases, with 10 bases left between them. The germline CDR1 and CDR2 sequences are SGHRS and YFSETQ. The CDR3 DNA follows: TGCGCCAGCAGCTTGGGGGGGATTTCCTCCTACAATGAGCAGTTCTTC. This translates into CASSLGGISSYNEQFF.

The chain uses TRBV28 and TRBJ1-5, with TRBD1 matching over 7 bases. The germline V gene encodes CDR1 MDHEN and CDR2 SYDVKM. The CDR3 covers 16 residues. After removal of 5 bases from V and 0 bases from J, the junction contained 7 bases not matched to a gene. CDR3 in amino acids: CASSVRTGRSNQPQHF. Here the CDR3 DNA reads TGTGCCAGCAGTGTAAGGACAGGCCGTAGCAATCAGCCCCAGCATTTT.